Below are 15 T cell receptor beta chains sequenced from a single sample in a study of blood T cell repertoires in COVID-19. The assay was immunoSEQ multiplex PCR, and TCRdb's table has in-frame clones only and misses some. Here the sample spans around 200,000 clones, about 90% being singletons. The specimen was peripheral blood. Receptors were obtained from a man in his forties with active or convalescent COVID-19.

This clone was seen once. Here the CDR3 reads CASSLSGSSGNEQFF. As DNA, the CDR3 is TGTGCCAGCAGCTTGAGCGGGAGTAGCGGCAATGAGCAGTTCTTC. This rearrangement joins TRBV7-9 to TRBJ2-1; 8 bases align to TRBD2. V lost 3 bases, J lost 6 bases, and 7 bases stayed unmatched. There are 15 residues in the CDR3. Germline CDR1 and CDR2: SEHNR and FQNEAQ (reference sequence).

V and J are TRBV5-1 and TRBJ1-1; TRBD1 aligns across 7 bases. Looked up from germline, CDR1 is SGHRS and CDR2 is YFSETQ. The CDR3 spans 13 residues. With V trimmed by 1 base and J by 5 bases, 2 bases remained unmatched. In nucleotides, the CDR3 is TGCGCCAGCAGCTTGCAGGGGGTAACTGAAGCTTTCTTT. Translated: CASSLQGVTEAFF. The complete variable domain, with remaining parts taken from reference TRBV5-1 and TRBJ1-1, reads KAGVTQTPRYLIKTRGQQVTLSCSPISGHRSVSWYQQTPGQGLQFLFEYFSETQRNKGNFPGRFSGRQFSNSRSEMNVSTLELGDSALYLCASSLQGVTEAFFGQGTRLTVV.

CDR3 sequence reads: CASSLYQGETQYF. As DNA, the CDR3 is TGTGCCAGCAGCCTGTACCAGGGGGAGACCCAGTACTTC. The rearrangement links TRBV5-8 to TRBJ2-5, with D possibly being TRBD1 (6 bases). Trimming pared 4 bases from V and 5 bases from J, leaving 12 bases between. The germline CDR1 and CDR2 sequences are SGHTS and YDEGEE. The CDR3 has 13 amino acids.

This clone was detected only once. V gene TRBV24-1 combines with J gene TRBJ1-1; D is perhaps TRBD1 (5 bases). Germline V gene sequence: CDR1 KGHDR, CDR2 SFDVKD. The CDR3 is made up of 14 amino acids. The V and J ends lost 12 bases and 3 bases respectively, with 19 bases between them. The CDR3 reads CAPLVAPGDTEAFF. The CDR3 nucleotides are TGTGCCCCCCTTGTGGCTCCGGGGGACACTGAAGCTTTCTTT.

This clone was detected once. This chain uses TRBV27 with TRBJ2-5; 13 bases align to TRBD2. Germline CDR1 MNHEY, CDR2 SMNVEV (reference sequence). Losses at the gene ends were 5 bases for V and 5 bases for J; bases not matched to a gene: 11. CDR3 length equals 17 residues. This CDR3 is CASSPIRTSGSTETQYF. The CDR3 coding sequence is TGTGCCAGCAGTCCTATCAGGACTAGCGGGAGTACGGAGACCCAGTACTTC.

The gene calls are TRBV10-3 and TRBJ1-4; no clear D. Germline loops: CDR1 ENHRY, CDR2 SYGVKD. Between the trimmed V and J ends, which lost 3 bases and 3 bases, there was a span of 5 bases. The CDR3 consists of 13 residues. In DNA form, the CDR3 reads TGTGCCATCAGTGACCGGTCTAATGAAAAACTGTTTTTT. Protein sequence: CAISDRSNEKLFF.

There are a few counts of this clone. This sequence joins TRBV5-4 and TRBJ2-1, with D maybe TRBD2 (5 bases). The germline V gene has CDR1 SGHNT and CDR2 YYREEE (reference sequence). There are 13 residues in the CDR3. Trimming stripped 0 bases from V and 13 bases from J, with 14 bases between. The CDR3 region is CASSLVTAREQFF. For the CDR3, the DNA is TGTGCCAGCAGCTTGGTTACGGCCCGGGAACAGTTCTTC. Using reference TRBV5-4 and TRBJ2-1 for the parts outside the CDR3, the full variable domain is ETGVTQSPTHLIKTRGQQVTLRCSSQSGHNTVSWYQQALGQGPQFIFQYYREEENGRGNFPPRFSGLQFPNYSSELNVNALELDDSALYLCASSLVTAREQFFGPGTRLTVL.

A few counts support this clone. The chain is built from TRBV19 and TRBJ1-6, with D hard to call. Germline V CDR1 and CDR2: LNHDA, SQIVND (reference sequence). The CDR3 runs 14 residues. V dropped 7 bases and J dropped 6 bases, with 13 bases sitting between them. CDR3 DNA: TGTGCCAGTACCCCGGGAGGGCTTAATTCACCCCTCCACTTT. Translated: CASTPGGLNSPLHF.

The chain recombines TRBV5-5 with TRBJ2-1; D gene unclear. The CDR3 has 12 amino acids. V lost 2 bases and J 5 bases, leaving 5 bases between the germline ends. Per germline, CDR1 SGHKS and CDR2 YYEKEE (reference sequence). In DNA, the CDR3 is TGTGCCAGCAGCTTTAGAGACAATGAGCAGTTCTTC. It specifies CASSFRDNEQFF.

V gene TRBV13 combines with J gene TRBJ1-5; 10 bases map to TRBD1. J gave up 7 bases and V 5 bases, and 11 bases lay outside the gene matches. Germline lookup yields CDR1 PRHDT and CDR2 FYEKMQ (reference sequence). This CDR3 contains 16 residues. DNA of the CDR3: TGTGCCAGCAGCCTCTCGGGACAGGGGTCCGGCCAGCCCCAGCATTTT. As protein: CASSLSGQGSGQPQHF.

The chain is built from TRBV28 and TRBJ1-1; D not certain. V was trimmed by 7 bases and J by 0 bases, leaving 12 bases between them. Germline CDR1 and CDR2: MDHEN and SYDVKM. This CDR3 region has 14 residues. Here the CDR3 reads CASISEALNTEAFF. CDR3 nucleotides: TGTGCCAGCATTTCCGAAGCCCTGAACACTGAAGCTTTCTTT.

The chain has TRBV5-6 and TRBJ1-5; 11 bases are a match to TRBD1. V dropped 2 bases and J dropped 8; count of bases not matched to a gene: 3. The CDR3 has 14 amino acids. Germline V gene data show CDR1 as SGHDT and CDR2 as YYEEEE. CDR3 in DNA: TGTGCCAGCAGCTTTGGACAGGGGGCGGAGCCCCAGCATTTT. Translating it yields CASSFGQGAEPQHF.

CDR3 amino acids: CASSLGRLGYTF. CDR3 sequence (DNA): TGTGCCAGCAGCTTGGGCAGGTTGGGCTACACCTTC. V usage is TRBV5-5 and J usage is TRBJ1-2; D unresolved. Germline loops: CDR1 SGHKS, CDR2 YYEKEE (reference sequence). The CDR3 spans 12 residues. The V end was cut by 0 bases, the J end by 8 bases, with 8 bases between.

The chain combines TRBV6-5 with TRBJ1-2; maybe TRBD1 (5 bases). Trimming pared 0 bases from V and 4 bases from J, leaving 9 bases between. Germline-derived CDR1 and CDR2 are MNHEY and SVGAGI. The CDR3 runs 14 residues. For the CDR3, the DNA is TGTGCCAGCAGTTACTCGAATACAGGCTATGGCTACACCTTC. As protein: CASSYSNTGYGYTF.

V and J are TRBV10-1 and TRBJ1-5, with no clear D. The CDR3 sequence is 13 residues long. V lost 4 bases and J lost 5, with 9 bases in between. The germline CDR1 and CDR2 sequences are WNHNN and SYGVQD (reference sequence). CDR3 in amino acids: CASSASTDQPQHF. CDR3 sequence (DNA): TGCGCCAGCAGTGCCAGTACAGATCAGCCCCAGCATTTT.